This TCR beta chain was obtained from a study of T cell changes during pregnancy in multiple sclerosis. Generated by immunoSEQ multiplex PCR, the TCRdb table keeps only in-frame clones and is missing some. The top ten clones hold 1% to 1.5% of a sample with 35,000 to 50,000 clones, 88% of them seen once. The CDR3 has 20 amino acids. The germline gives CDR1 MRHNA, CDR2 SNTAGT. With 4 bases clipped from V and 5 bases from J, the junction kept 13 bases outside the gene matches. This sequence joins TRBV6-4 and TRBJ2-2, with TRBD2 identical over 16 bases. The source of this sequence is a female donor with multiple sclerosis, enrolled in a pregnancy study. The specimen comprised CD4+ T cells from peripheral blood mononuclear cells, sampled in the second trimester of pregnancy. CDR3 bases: TGTGCCAGCAGTGCACAGGGGGGACTAGCGGGAGGGCCCAGGACCGGGGAGCTGTTTTTT. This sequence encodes CASSAQGGLAGGPRTGELFF.